The 25 T cell receptor beta chains below all came from one sample that was sequenced in a study of CD8+CD57+ T cells in acquired aplastic anemia. All sequencing subjects had displayed CD8+CD57+ cell expansion on flow cytometry. Genomic DNA was employed as the template in profiling TCR beta VDJ and CDR3. TCRdb re-called the reads with MiXCR, one entry per CDR3 protein. The table shows 250,000 to 350,000 distinct CDR3 sequences, with approximately 60% occurring only once. The sequenced sample was sorted CD4+, CD8+, or CD8+CD57+ T cells (not recorded which) from PBMCs. These receptors were obtained from a human donor with aplastic anemia.

The chain links TRBV7-9 to TRBJ2-3; 7 bases agree with TRBD2. The CDR3 is 15 residues long. Trimming at V came to 1 base and at J to 2 bases, leaving 3 bases not matched to a gene. The germline gives CDR1 SEHNR, CDR2 FQNEAQ (reference sequence). The DNA of the CDR3 is TGTGCCAGCAGCTTAGGAGCGGGGAACACAGATACGCAGTATTTT. Translation: CASSLGAGNTDTQYF. The full variable domain, its missing parts supplied by reference TRBV7-9 and TRBJ2-3, is DTGVSQNPRHKITKRGQNVTFRCDPISEHNRLYWYRQTLGQGPEFLTYFQNEAQLEKSRLLSDRFSAERPKGSFSTLEIQRTEQGDSAMYLCASSLGAGNTDTQYFGPGTRLTVL.

The chain combines TRBV29-1 with TRBJ1-1; D not certain. Trimming shortened V by 8 bases and J by 1 base, and 8 bases separated the two germline ends. CDR1 is SQVTM, CDR2 ANQGSEA, per germline. The CDR3 consists of 11 residues. CDR3 loop: CSLVGNTEAFF. CDR3 nucleotide sequence: TGCAGCTTAGTCGGGAACACTGAAGCTTTCTTT.

The gene calls are TRBV5-6 and TRBJ1-4; D is perhaps TRBD1 (5 bases). The V gene's germline CDR1 is SGHDT and CDR2 YYEEEE. Trimming stripped 0 bases from V and 8 bases from J, with 14 bases between. The CDR3 loop spans 15 amino acids. The CDR3 sequence is CASSLAAGLDEKLFF. The CDR3 DNA sequence: TGTGCCAGCAGCTTGGCGGCAGGGCTTGACGAAAAACTGTTTTTT.

CDR3 sequence: CSFAAGDTEAFF. The CDR3 DNA sequence: TGCAGTTTTGCGGCCGGCGACACTGAAGCTTTCTTT. This chain uses TRBV29-1 with TRBJ1-1; D remains unclear. This CDR3 is built from 12 residues. Germline values: CDR1 SQVTM, CDR2 ANQGSEA.

The V call is TRBV2, the J call TRBJ1-1; no clear D gene. V lost 8 bases and J lost 1, with 11 bases in between. This CDR3 is built from 13 residues. CDR1 and CDR2 (germline): SNHLY, FYNNEI. The DNA for the CDR3 is TGTGCCAGCGAGCGGGCTGGGAACACTGAAGCTTTCTTT. This translates into CASERAGNTEAFF.

The genes are TRBV7-3 and TRBJ2-1; 14 nucleotides line up with TRBD2. Trimming at V came to 3 bases and at J to 10 bases, leaving 8 bases not matched to a gene. Germline V gene sequence: CDR1 SGHTA, CDR2 FQGTGA. The length of the CDR3 is 16 residues. The CDR3 sequence is CASSFLTSGGAREQFF. The CDR3 DNA sequence: TGTGCCAGCAGCTTCCTGACTAGCGGGGGGGCGCGGGAGCAGTTCTTC.

The chain has TRBV7-8 and TRBJ2-1; D unresolved. Trimming took 1 base from V and 7 from J, leaving 11 bases between them. The germline V gene encodes CDR1 SGHVS and CDR2 FQNEAQ. The CDR3 has 14 residues. The CDR3 DNA reads as TGTGCCAGCAGCTTAGGGAGCGCTACTAATGAGCAGTTCTTC. Encoded protein: CASSLGSATNEQFF. Looking up the rest from reference TRBV7-8 and TRBJ2-1 gives the full variable domain: GAGVSQSPRYKVAKRGQDVALRCDPISGHVSLFWYQQALGQGPEFLTYFQNEAQLDKSGLPSDRFFAERPEGSVSTLKIQRTQQEDSAVYLCASSLGSATNEQFFGPGTRLTVL.

This clonotype was detected only a few times. V and J are TRBV15 and TRBJ2-3; D may be TRBD1 (5 bases). Germline assignment: CDR1 LNHNV and CDR2 YYDKDF (reference sequence). V lost 3 bases to trimming and J lost 2 bases, with 12 bases between them. The CDR3 length is 15 residues. The CDR3, as DNA: TGTGCCACCAGCAGGCAGGTACAGGTCACAGATACGCAGTATTTT. Translating gives CATSRQVQVTDTQYF.

This clonotype was recorded a few times. The rearrangement joins TRBV20-1 to TRBJ2-3; 14 nucleotides agree with TRBD2. CDR3 length equals 18 residues. Trimming cost V 2 bases and J 6 bases; bases outside gene matches: 13. Germline V gene sequence: CDR1 DFQATT, CDR2 SNEGSKA (reference sequence). For the CDR3, the DNA is TGCAGTGCTAGACCTTCCAGACTAGCGGGGGGGGTTCACGATACGCAGTATTTT. This sequence encodes CSARPSRLAGGVHDTQYF.

The chain couples TRBV7-2 to TRBJ2-5; 14 nucleotides align to TRBD2. CDR1 is SGHTA, CDR2 FQGNSA, per germline. Losses at the gene ends were 5 bases for V and 4 bases for J; bases not matched to a gene: 6. The CDR3 contains 16 residues. CDR3 DNA sequence: TGTGCCAGCAGCACGACTAGCGGGGGGGCAGGAGAGACCCAGTACTTC. The encoded protein is CASSTTSGGAGETQYF.

Note on this clonotype: A read error may produce the germline difference seen at one junction end. This chain links TRBV7-9 with TRBJ2-1; 7 bases match TRBD1. Germline CDR1 SEHNR, CDR2 FQNEAQ (reference sequence). The CDR3 has 12 amino acids. The CDR3 DNA sequence: TGTGCCAGCTACGACAGGGACGATGAGCAGCTCTTC. Protein: CASYDRDDEQLF.

This clonotype was observed a few times. The J gene is TRBJ1-3, the V gene TRBV4-1; TRBD1 matches at 10 bases. The ends lost 1 base at V and 0 bases at J; junction bases unmatched: 9. The CDR3 spans 19 residues. Germline V lookup: CDR1 MGHRA, CDR2 YSYEKL. The CDR3 loop reads CASSQAPGTGAPSGNTIYF. CDR3 nucleotide sequence: TGCGCCAGCAGCCAAGCGCCCGGGACAGGGGCACCCTCTGGAAACACCATATATTTT.

In its sample, this clonotype was seen many times. The genes are TRBV24-1 and TRBJ2-1; D gene ambiguous. The CDR3 is 11 residues long. Germline CDR1 KGHDR, CDR2 SFDVKD. V was pared by 6 bases and J by 8 bases, with 7 bases between. CDR3 nucleotides: TGTGCCACCAGTTCTTACGATGAGCAGTTCTTC. Translation: CATSSYDEQFF.

This clonotype has just a few counts. V gene TRBV5-1 combines with J gene TRBJ1-5; D is uncertain. Germline V gives CDR1 SGHRS, CDR2 YFSETQ. The V and J ends lost 5 bases and 0 bases respectively, with 30 bases between them. This CDR3 comprises 21 residues. CDR3 sequence (DNA): TGCGCCAGCAGACTGCGTAGGGCCACCGCTTTCTGGTTATATAGCAATCAGCCCCAGCATTTT. Its protein is CASRLRRATAFWLYSNQPQHF.

The rearrangement joins TRBV24-1 to TRBJ2-1, with D tentatively TRBD2 (6 bases). CDR3 size: 13 residues. V lost 5 bases and J lost 5, with 9 bases in between. Germline V CDR1 and CDR2: KGHDR, SFDVKD. As DNA, the CDR3 is TGTGCCACCAGTGGGACTACCCACAATGAGCAGTTCTTC. Its protein is CATSGTTHNEQFF.

The chain joins TRBV25-1 to TRBJ2-7, with TRBD2 matching over 7 bases. Per germline, CDR1 MGHDK and CDR2 SYGVNS. This CDR3 has 16 residues. J gave up 6 bases and V 4 bases, and 15 bases lay outside the gene matches. Written as DNA, the CDR3 is TGTGCCAGCAGTGCTAGACCCCCGGGCGGGAGCAGCGAGCAGTACTTC. Its protein is CASSARPPGGSSEQYF.

This chain connects TRBV7-9 to TRBJ2-7; 7 nucleotides align to TRBD1. The CDR3 length is 14 residues. J lost 7 bases, V lost 2 bases, and 8 bases had no gene match. Looked up from germline, CDR1 is SEHNR and CDR2 is FQNEAQ (reference sequence). CDR3 in amino acids: CASSLSRGPGEQYF. In nucleotides, the CDR3 is TGTGCCAGCAGCTTATCAAGGGGGCCGGGTGAGCAGTACTTC.

This rearrangement joins TRBV24-1 to TRBJ2-3, with 10 bases fitting TRBD2. Germline V gene data show CDR1 as KGHDR and CDR2 as SFDVKD. Unmatched junction bases numbered 4, after V lost 4 bases and J lost 4 bases. The CDR3 has 15 amino acids. CDR3 in DNA: TGTGCCACCAGTGACCTACTAGCGGGACCAGATACGCAGTATTTT. This sequence encodes CATSDLLAGPDTQYF.

V is TRBV7-6 and J is TRBJ2-2, with 8 bases fitting TRBD1. After removal of 10 bases from V and 7 bases from J, the junction contained 8 bases not matched to a gene. Germline CDR1 SGHVS, CDR2 FNYEAQ. There are 13 residues in the CDR3. DNA of the CDR3: TGTGCCATCCCCGGACAGGGAATCGGGGAGCTGTTTTTT. Translated, it gives CAIPGQGIGELFF.

This chain uses TRBV10-3 with TRBJ2-2; D is unclear. Between the trimmed V and J ends, which lost 8 bases and 3 bases, there was a span of 13 bases. Per the germline V gene, CDR1 is ENHRY and CDR2 is SYGVKD. The CDR3 contains 14 residues. Here the CDR3 DNA reads TGTGCCATCGTTGGAAGACCCGACACCGGGGAGCTGTTTTTT. Its translation: CAIVGRPDTGELFF.

This clonotype was recorded a few times. In nucleotides, the CDR3 is TGTGCCACCAGTGATTTGAGCGGGAGGGCCGCAGATACGCAGTATTTT. It is translated as CATSDLSGRAADTQYF. This chain joins TRBV24-1 and TRBJ2-3, with 10 bases matching TRBD2. The CDR3 consists of 16 residues. The trim removed 0 bases at V and 4 bases at J, leaving 3 bases unmatched. The V gene's germline CDR1 is KGHDR and CDR2 SFDVKD.

This clonotype was counted at least ten times. The chain carries TRBV5-5 and TRBJ2-7, with a weak D call TRBD2 (5 bases). The germline V gene has CDR1 SGHKS and CDR2 YYEKEE (reference sequence). The CDR3 is 13 residues long. V lost 3 bases and J 6 bases, leaving 13 bases between the germline ends. CDR3 bases: TGTGCCAGCAGCTATTATGAGGGATTCGAGCAGTACTTC. It yields the protein CASSYYEGFEQYF.

The J gene is TRBJ1-4, the V gene TRBV2; D is possibly TRBD1 (6 bases). Germline V gene sequence: CDR1 SNHLY, CDR2 FYNNEI. V dropped 9 bases and J dropped 5 bases, with 7 bases sitting between them. This CDR3 spans 11 amino acids. The CDR3, as DNA: TGTGCCAGAGGACAGAATGAAAAACTGTTTTTT. It encodes CARGQNEKLFF. The full variable domain, its missing parts supplied by reference TRBV2 and TRBJ1-4, is EPEVTQTPSHQVTQMGQEVILRCVPISNHLYFYWYRQILGQKVEFLVSFYNNEISEKSEIFDDQFSVERPDGSNFTLKIRSTKLEDSAMYFCARGQNEKLFFGSGTQLSVL.

The rearrangement joins TRBV12-3 or TRBV12-4 to TRBJ2-5, with TRBD2 matching over 16 bases. The CDR3 is made up of 18 amino acids. V lost 5 bases to trimming and J lost 4 bases; unmatched junction nucleotides: 10. The CDR3 loop reads CASSRGTSGGARGETQYF. The CDR3 bases are TGTGCCAGCAGTCGGGGGACTAGCGGGGGGGCCCGGGGAGAGACCCAGTACTTC.

The CDR3 spells CASSSGDTGYDEQYF. In DNA, the CDR3 is TGTGCCAGCAGCAGCGGGGACACGGGATACGACGAGCAGTACTTC. V is TRBV5-6 and J is TRBJ2-7; D is perhaps TRBD2 (7 bases). The CDR3 covers 15 residues. V shed 4 bases and J shed 5 bases, with 19 bases lying between them. The germline V gene encodes CDR1 SGHDT and CDR2 YYEEEE.